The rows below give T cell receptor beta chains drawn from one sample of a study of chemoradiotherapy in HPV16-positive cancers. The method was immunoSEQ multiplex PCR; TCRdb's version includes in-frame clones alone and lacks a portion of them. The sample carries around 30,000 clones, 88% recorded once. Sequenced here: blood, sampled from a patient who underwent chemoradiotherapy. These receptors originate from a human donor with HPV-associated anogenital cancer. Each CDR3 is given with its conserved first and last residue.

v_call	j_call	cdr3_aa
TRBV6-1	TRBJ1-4	CASSEVRGATNEKLFF
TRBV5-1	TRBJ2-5	CASSHGTSQETQYF
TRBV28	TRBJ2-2	CASVGDPNTGELFF
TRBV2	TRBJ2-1	CASSEKSVLAAYNEQFF
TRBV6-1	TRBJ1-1	CASSDLHKGNTEAFF
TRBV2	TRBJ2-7	CASRGQNYEQYF
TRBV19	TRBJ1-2	CASRTLGQGPNYGYTF
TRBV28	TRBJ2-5	CASSSPSIRTTLNSGETQYF
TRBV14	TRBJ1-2	CASSQPQGGYGYTF
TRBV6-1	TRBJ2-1	CASSEVGTGGGGEQFF
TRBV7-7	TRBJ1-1	CASSLVSVLGPGTEAFF
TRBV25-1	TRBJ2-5	CASSVSGGQETQYF
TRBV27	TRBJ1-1	CASSLGQSGKVNTEAFF
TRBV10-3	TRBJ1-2	CAISAGINYGYTF
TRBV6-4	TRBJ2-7	CASSDSRVGQGLYEQYF
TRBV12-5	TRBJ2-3	CASGPDMSADTQYF
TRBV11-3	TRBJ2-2	CASSLDSGDNTGELFF
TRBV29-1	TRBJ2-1	CSVDPDRGPVNEQFF
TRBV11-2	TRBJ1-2	CASSLGAGGDYGYTF
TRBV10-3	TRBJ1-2	CAISELGQGTNYGYTF
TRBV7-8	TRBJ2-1	CASSPSGGGGTGEQFF
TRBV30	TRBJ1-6	CAWSPDRVSPLHF
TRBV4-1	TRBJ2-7	CASSLQQGYEQYF
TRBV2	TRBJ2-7	CATQRDRDYEQYF
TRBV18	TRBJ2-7	CASGFFGGEQYF
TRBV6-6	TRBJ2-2	CASGRGQGRSTGELFF
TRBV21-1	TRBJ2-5	CASSNSGSRSETQYF
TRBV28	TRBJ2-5	CASSLRDRHQETQYF
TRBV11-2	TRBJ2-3	CASSPEPTDTQYF
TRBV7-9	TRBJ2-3	CASSLKRGGSFHTQYF
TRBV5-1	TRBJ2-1	CASSQTSEQLSSYNEQFF
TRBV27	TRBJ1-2	CASSWTGMGYGYTF
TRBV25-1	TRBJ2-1	CASSEYFGGLADNEQFF
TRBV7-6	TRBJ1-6	CASSLGTNNSPLHF
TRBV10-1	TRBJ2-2	CASGAGANTGELFF
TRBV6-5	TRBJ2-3	CASSYTRASTDTQYF
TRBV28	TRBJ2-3	CASSLMSLLTGGKYF
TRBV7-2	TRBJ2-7	CASSLTAGGPYEQYF
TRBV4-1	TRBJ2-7	CASSQEGGGMYEQYF
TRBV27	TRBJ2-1	CASSQSGRVFGDEQFF
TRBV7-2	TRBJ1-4	CASSLLTGVGEKLFF
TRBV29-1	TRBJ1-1	CSVLTDRTNTEAFF
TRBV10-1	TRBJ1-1	CASSAGDTEAFF
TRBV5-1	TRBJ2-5	CASSERETQYF
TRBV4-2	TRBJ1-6	CASSQDGSTSPLHF
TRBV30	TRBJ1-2	CAWSVLGSSYGYTF
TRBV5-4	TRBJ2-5	CASSPSLREETQYF
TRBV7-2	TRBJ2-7	CASSLVGGTGGNEQYF
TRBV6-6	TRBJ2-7	CASSSGGLGQVEQYF
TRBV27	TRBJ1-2	CASSLDPRGGYGYTF
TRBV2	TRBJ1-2	CASRPPTWQGRNGYTF
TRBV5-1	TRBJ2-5	CASSLERADETQYF
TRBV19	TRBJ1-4	CASSIVGQGNEKLFF
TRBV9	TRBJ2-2	CASSVGNTGELFF
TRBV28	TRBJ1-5	CASSFGQGNQPQHF
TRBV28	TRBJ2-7	CASSLMAGTGEQYF
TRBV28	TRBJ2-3	CASSLRREFTDTQYF
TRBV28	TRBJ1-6	CASSLPSSTGTAHNSPLHF
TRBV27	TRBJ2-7	CASSRSAGKTYEQYF